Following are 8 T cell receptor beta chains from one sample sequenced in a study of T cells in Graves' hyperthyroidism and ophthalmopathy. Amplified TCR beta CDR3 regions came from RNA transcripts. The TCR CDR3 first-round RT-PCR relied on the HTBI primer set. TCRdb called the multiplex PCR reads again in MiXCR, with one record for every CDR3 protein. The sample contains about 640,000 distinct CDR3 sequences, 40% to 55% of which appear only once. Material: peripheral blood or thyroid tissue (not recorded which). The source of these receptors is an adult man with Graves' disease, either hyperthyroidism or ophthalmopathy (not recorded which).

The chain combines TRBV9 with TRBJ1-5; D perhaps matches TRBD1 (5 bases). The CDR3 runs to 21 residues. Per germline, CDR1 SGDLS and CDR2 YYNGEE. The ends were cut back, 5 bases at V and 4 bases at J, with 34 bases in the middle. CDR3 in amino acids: CASSLSGGGGVAAGTNQPQHF. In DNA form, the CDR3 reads TGTGCCAGCAGTTTGAGTGGGGGGGGAGGTGTGGCGGCAGGGACGAATCAGCCCCAGCATTTT.

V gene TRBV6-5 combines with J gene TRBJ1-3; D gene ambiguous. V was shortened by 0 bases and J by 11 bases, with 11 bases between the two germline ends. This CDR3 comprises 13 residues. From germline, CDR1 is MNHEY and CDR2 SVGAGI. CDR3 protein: CASSYSIVDAIYF. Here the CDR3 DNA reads TGTGCCAGCAGTTACTCGATAGTGGACGCCATATATTTT.

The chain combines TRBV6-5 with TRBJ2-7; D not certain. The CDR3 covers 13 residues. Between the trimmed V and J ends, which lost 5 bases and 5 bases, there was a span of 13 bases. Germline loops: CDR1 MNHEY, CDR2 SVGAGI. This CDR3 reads CASSLQRPDEQYF. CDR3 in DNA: TGTGCCAGCAGTCTCCAGAGGCCGGACGAGCAGTACTTC.

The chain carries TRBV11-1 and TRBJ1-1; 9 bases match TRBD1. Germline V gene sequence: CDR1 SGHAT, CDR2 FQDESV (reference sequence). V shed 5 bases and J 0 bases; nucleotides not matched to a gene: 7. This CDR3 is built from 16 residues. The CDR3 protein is CASSPLGQGMNTEAFF. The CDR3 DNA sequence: TGTGCCAGCAGCCCCCTGGGACAGGGAATGAACACTGAAGCTTTCTTT.

The CDR3 DNA is TGCAGCAGAGGGACAGGGGGATCGGCTTTCTTT. Translation gives CSRGTGGSAFF. The gene calls are TRBV29-1 and TRBJ1-1, with 11 bases aligning to TRBD1. CDR3 size: 11 residues. Trimming removed 8 bases from V and 11 bases from J; junction bases left unmatched: 7. CDR1 is SQVTM and CDR2 is ANQGSEA in the germline V gene.

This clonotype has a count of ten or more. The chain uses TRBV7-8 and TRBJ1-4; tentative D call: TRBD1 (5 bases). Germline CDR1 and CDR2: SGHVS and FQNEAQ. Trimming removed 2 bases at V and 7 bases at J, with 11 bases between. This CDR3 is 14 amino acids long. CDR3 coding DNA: TGTGCCAGCAGCTTACAGGGCTTGGGTGAAAAACTGTTTTTT. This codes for CASSLQGLGEKLFF.

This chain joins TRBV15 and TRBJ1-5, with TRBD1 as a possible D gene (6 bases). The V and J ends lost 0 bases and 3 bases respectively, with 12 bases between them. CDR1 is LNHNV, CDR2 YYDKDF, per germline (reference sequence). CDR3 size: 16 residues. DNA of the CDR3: TGTGCCACCAGCAGAGATCGGCAGGGGAACAATCAGCCCCAGCATTTT. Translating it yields CATSRDRQGNNQPQHF.

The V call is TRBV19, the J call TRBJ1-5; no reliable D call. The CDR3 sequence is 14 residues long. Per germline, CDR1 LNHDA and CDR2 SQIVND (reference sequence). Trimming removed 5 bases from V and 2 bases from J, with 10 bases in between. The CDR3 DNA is TGTGCCAGTAGTCACAACACTGGCAATCAGCCCCAGCATTTT. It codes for CASSHNTGNQPQHF. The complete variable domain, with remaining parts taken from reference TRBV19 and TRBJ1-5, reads DGGITQSPKYLFRKEGQNVTLSCEQNLNHDAMYWYRQDPGQGLRLIYYSQIVNDFQKGDIAEGYSVSREKKESFPLTVTSAQKNPTAFYLCASSHNTGNQPQHFGDGTRLSIL.